The 5 T cell receptor beta chains below all came from one sample that was sequenced in a study of blood T cells in healthy people across ages. A J-beta primer mix and a sample-barcoded 5' primer were used in a second PCR of roughly 6 to 11 cycles. MiXCR was run by TCRdb on the 5' RACE reads, yielding one entry per CDR3 protein. This table holds around 900,000 distinct CDR3 sequences, under 35% found once. Sequenced material: blood. The receptors here all came from a woman at least 80 years old in good health.

Many counts were recorded for this clonotype. This chain uses TRBV7-9 with TRBJ2-7; 11 bases are a match to TRBD2. Germline V gene lookup returns CDR1 SEHNR and CDR2 FQNEAQ (reference sequence). The CDR3 sequence is 15 residues long. The ends lost 5 bases at V and 5 bases at J; junction bases unmatched: 8. The CDR3 sequence is CASSEASGGRNEQYF. The CDR3 bases are TGTGCCAGCAGCGAGGCTAGCGGGGGGAGGAACGAGCAGTACTTC.

This clonotype has ten or more counts. The V and J genes are TRBV20-1 and TRBJ1-5; possibly TRBD1 for D (5 bases). Germline assignment: CDR1 DFQATT and CDR2 SNEGSKA (reference sequence). The CDR3 has 14 amino acids. V dropped 6 bases and J dropped 1 base, with 13 bases sitting between them. The CDR3 DNA reads as TGCAGTGCCTGGTCTGCAGGGAGCAATCAGCCCCAGCATTTT. Translating it yields CSAWSAGSNQPQHF.

The V call is TRBV25-1, the J call TRBJ2-7; 8 bases agree with TRBD1. The CDR3 contains 13 residues. Per germline, CDR1 MGHDK and CDR2 SYGVNS. V trimming: 6 bases; J trimming: 5 bases; junction bases outside the gene matches: 6. The CDR3 protein is CASSRTGTHEQYF. CDR3 sequence (DNA): TGTGCCAGCAGCCGGACAGGGACCCACGAGCAGTACTTC.

This clonotype was recorded a few times. A much larger clone lies a single base off, so this may be a read error. The chain joins TRBV20-1 to TRBJ2-5; D unclear. The CDR3 has 12 residues. The germline V and J ends were trimmed by 4 bases and 3 bases, with 9 bases remaining between them. Germline CDR1 DFQATT, CDR2 SNEGSKA (reference sequence). The CDR3 DNA reads TGCAGTGCTAATAAAGGGAAAGAGACCCAGTACTTC. Amino acids: CSANKGKETQYF.

At least ten counts were recorded for this clonotype. The chain carries TRBV12-3 or TRBV12-4 and TRBJ1-1; 7 bases agree with TRBD1. The CDR3 runs to 14 residues. V lost 6 bases and J lost 4; bases outside the gene matches: 8. The CDR3 DNA sequence: TGTGCCAGCAGAGGGAGGGGGCTTGGCACTGAAGCTTTCTTT. The encoded protein is CASRGRGLGTEAFF.